This TCR beta chain was documented in a study of blood T cell repertoires in COVID-19 (dated by TCRdb to 2018 to 2021). Looking at the study overall: Collaborator samples came from the United States, Italy and Spain and covered acute and convalescent phases of COVID-19. The material from the prospective study consisted of cDNA or gDNA derived from T cells, B-cell-depleted T cells, or PBMCs. Deeply sampled blood TCRbeta repertoires from subjects exposed to, actively infected with, or recovered from COVID-19 were included in the dataset. A freely available public database, intended as a resource for researchers studying the immune response to SARS-CoV-2, is where the repertoires were released. Samples came from the ongoing ImmuneRACE study (first 160 participants) plus 1,254 subjects from 6 global collaborators. A de-identified subject ID, COVID-19 status, age in years and sex were almost always included in the sample metadata. Where HLA class I and class II types were available, the types were taken from metadata supplied by the sample provider, not from assay-based typing. On the study overall, not on this receptor specifically: The amount of clinical and demographic metadata varied by source and participant and was provided uncurated.

Concerning this clone itself: Its cognate antigen has yet to be identified. No base quality values were provided; no much bigger clone lies one nucleotide off.

CDR1 and CDR2 (LNHDA, SQIVND) derive from the germline V gene (reference sequence). The CDR3 covers 16 residues, taking in both the cysteine and the phenylalanine. Only the CDR3 part of the read is kept: 48 bases, read in frame from the first base. The V end gives up 5 bases and the J end 3 bases, leaving 12 bases in the junction not matched to a gene. Each collaborating institution followed its own protocols to collect whole blood in K2EDTA tubes. For TCRbeta analysis, collaborator samples were shipped as frozen whole blood, as isolated PBMCs, or as DNA extracted from either sample type. The immunoSEQ Assay, a bias-controlled multiplex PCR, was used to amplify TCRbeta CDR3 regions from genomic DNA. The paper's data handling went like this. The number of nucleated cells in each sample was estimated by amplification of reference gene primers within the assay. Sequence reads were collapsed and filtered to measure the absolute abundance of every unique TCRbeta CDR3 rearrangement. For each sample, productive Simpson clonality was calculated as the square root of Simpson's diversity index across productive rearrangements. The source is immuneACCESS, and TCRdb retained only in-frame sequences with V and J called. Part of the clones is not carried over; for the studies checked, unresolved V genes explain less than half of this, and the remainder is unexplained. V, J and clone size are taken as reported in that table, and D and trimming were inferred from the DNA itself. In this sample the table shows about 230,000 clones, about 85% of which occur a single time. The ten largest clones add up to 0.85% to 1% of the sample.

The chain was built from TRBV19 and TRBJ1-2; 7 junctional bases match TRBD1. Sequences were obtained from peripheral blood. The sequence was obtained from a man aged 35-49 years with acute or convalescent COVID-19. The nucleotides read TGTGCCAGTAGTTTACTTCGACAGGGATTTGACTATGGCTACACCTTC. The translation is CASSLLRQGFDYGYTF.